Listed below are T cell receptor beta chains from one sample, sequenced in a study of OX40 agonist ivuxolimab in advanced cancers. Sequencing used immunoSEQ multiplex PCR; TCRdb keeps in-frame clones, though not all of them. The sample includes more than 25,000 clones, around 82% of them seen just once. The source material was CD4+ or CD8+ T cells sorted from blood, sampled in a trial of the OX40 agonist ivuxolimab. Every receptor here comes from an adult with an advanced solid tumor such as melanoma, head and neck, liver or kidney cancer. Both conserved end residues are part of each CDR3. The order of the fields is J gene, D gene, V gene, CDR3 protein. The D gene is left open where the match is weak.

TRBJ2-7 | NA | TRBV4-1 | CASSQGTYEQYF
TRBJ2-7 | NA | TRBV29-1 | CSVEDADRPYEQYF
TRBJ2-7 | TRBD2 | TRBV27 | CASSPSTSGGPGEQYF
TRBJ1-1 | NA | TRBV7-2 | CASTDWGQAEAFF
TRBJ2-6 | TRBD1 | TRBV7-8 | CASSLEGGELSSGANVLTF
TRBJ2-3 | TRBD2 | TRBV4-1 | CASSHRPSGGRTDTQYF
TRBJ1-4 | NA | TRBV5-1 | CASSSTSRTIGRNEKLFF
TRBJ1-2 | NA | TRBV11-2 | CASTRDGSNYGYTF
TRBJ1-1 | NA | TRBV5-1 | CASSLGGDTEAFF
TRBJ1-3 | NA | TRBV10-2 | CASSGLETDSGNTIYF
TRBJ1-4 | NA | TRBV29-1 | CSVEDRLTNEKLFF
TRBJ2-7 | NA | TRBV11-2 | CASSFGVEQYF
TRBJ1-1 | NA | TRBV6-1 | CAISEGGGRMNTEAFF
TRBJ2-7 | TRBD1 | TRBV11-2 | CASSLDPGQDYEQYF
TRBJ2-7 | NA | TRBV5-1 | CASSSKGEPRYEQYF
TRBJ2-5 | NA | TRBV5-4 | CASSPEGGYQETQYF
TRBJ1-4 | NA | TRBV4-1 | CASSRGPGDEKLFF
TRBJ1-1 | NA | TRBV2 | CASISPGAAYTEAFF
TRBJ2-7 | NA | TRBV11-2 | CASSLGAGYEQYF
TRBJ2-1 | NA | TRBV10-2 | CASSEGPAGAGNEQFF
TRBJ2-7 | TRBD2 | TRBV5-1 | CASSQPHGGANYEQYF
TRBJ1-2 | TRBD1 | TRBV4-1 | CASSHPTGNNYGYTF
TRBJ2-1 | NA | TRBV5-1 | CASSINPLMDEQFF
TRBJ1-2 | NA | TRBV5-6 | CASSATGLGFGGANYGYTF
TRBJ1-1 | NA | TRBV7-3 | CASSLGGQMNTEAFF
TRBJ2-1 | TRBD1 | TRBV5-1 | CASSPYDTGVYLNEQFF
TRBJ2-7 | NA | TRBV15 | CATSRDVGQAAEQYF
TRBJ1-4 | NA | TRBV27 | CASSANGLLFEKLFF
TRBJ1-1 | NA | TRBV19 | CASSIVGGTEAFF
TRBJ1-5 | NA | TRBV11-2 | CASSLHGRGGQPQHF
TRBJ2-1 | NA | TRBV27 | CASSSHPGRRDNEQFF
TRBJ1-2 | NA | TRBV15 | CATSGSQGLGNGYTF
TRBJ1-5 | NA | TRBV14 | CASSQGEWGANQPQHF
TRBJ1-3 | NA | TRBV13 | CASSLAGYAGNTIYF
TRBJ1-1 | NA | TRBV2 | CASSPRDLRYTEAFF
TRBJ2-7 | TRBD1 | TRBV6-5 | CASSPTGHEQYF
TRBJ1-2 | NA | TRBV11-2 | CASSPLSSGIPSSGYTF
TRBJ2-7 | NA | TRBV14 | CASSRGSGDSYEQYF
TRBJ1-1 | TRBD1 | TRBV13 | CASGLGTANTEAFF
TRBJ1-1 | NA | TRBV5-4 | CASSPITVAEAFF
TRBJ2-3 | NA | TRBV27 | CASRTGGPTDTQYF
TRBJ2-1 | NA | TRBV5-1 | CASSLAGTVYNEQFF
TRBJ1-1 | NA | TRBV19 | CASSSRNRVLNTEAFF
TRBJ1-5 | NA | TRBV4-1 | CASSQVGGGETEQPQHF
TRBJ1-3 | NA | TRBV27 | CASSSSWGGAGNTIYF
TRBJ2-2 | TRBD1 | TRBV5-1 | CASSGGQGENTGELFF
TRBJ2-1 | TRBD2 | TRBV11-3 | CASSLGLAGGEQFF